These 26 T cell receptor beta chains originate from one sample sequenced in a study of T-cell reconstitution after alpha-beta-depleted transplantation in children. A TCRbeta library incorporating unique molecular identifiers was prepared. One entry per CDR3 protein, called by TCRdb with MiXCR from the PCR reads. Here the sample spans 500,000 to 650,000 distinct CDR3 sequences, approximately 13% being singletons. Sequenced material: PBMCs, mostly from graft donor cells, taken 360 days after TCRalphabeta/CD19-depleted stem cell transplant. The receptors stem from a male patient younger than 18 who had a stem cell transplant for acute myeloid leukemia, so the T cells may come from the graft donor.

CDR3 nucleotide sequence: TGTGCCAGCAGTTTACCGCTAGTCCAGGCCGGGGAGCTGTTTTTT. Amino acids: CASSLPLVQAGELFF. J is TRBJ2-2 and V is TRBV12-3 or TRBV12-4; no reliable D call. V gave up 2 bases and J gave up 6 bases, with 13 bases separating them. The CDR3 loop spans 15 amino acids.

This clonotype has only a few counts. The chain recombines TRBV20-1 with TRBJ2-1, with 10 bases fitting TRBD2. The CDR3 spans 18 residues. Germline CDR1 reads DFQATT; CDR2 reads SNEGSKA (reference sequence). The trim removed 2 bases at V and 0 bases at J, leaving 10 bases unmatched. The CDR3 protein is CSARIRGGLALSYNEQFF. CDR3 DNA sequence: TGCAGTGCTAGAATCCGGGGGGGACTAGCGCTCTCCTACAATGAGCAGTTCTTC.

At least ten counts were recorded for this clonotype. The rearrangement uses TRBV15 and TRBJ1-6; 11 bases match TRBD1. CDR1 is LNHNV, CDR2 YYDKDF, per germline (reference sequence). This CDR3 has 14 amino acids. V was clipped by 3 bases and J by 8 bases; unmatched bases: 0. Here the CDR3 DNA reads TGTGCCACCAGCAGGGGACAGGGGGATTCACCCCTCCACTTT. Translation gives CATSRGQGDSPLHF.

The chain has TRBV29-1 and TRBJ2-7; 7 bases are a match to TRBD1. The V and J ends lost 2 bases and 1 base, in that order; junction bases with no gene match: 2. The length of the CDR3 is 13 residues. Germline V gene sequence: CDR1 SQVTM, CDR2 ANQGSEA. The CDR3 DNA follows: TGCAGCGTTGAAACGGACAGGTCCTACGAGCAGTACTTC. Its translation: CSVETDRSYEQYF.

There are many counts of this clonotype. V is TRBV24-1 and J is TRBJ2-2; D is uncertain. The V and J ends lost 10 bases and 7 bases respectively, with 9 bases between them. This CDR3 contains 11 residues. CDR1 is KGHDR and CDR2 is SFDVKD in the germline V gene. Here the CDR3 reads CATDRDGELFF. DNA for the CDR3: TGTGCCACGGATAGGGACGGGGAGCTGTTTTTT.

V is TRBV3-1 and J is TRBJ2-1; a possible D gene is TRBD2 (7 bases). V shed 4 bases and J shed 2 bases, with 12 bases lying between them. The germline V gene has CDR1 LGHDT and CDR2 YNNKEL (reference sequence). This CDR3 has 15 amino acids. The CDR3 nucleotides read TGTGCCAGCAGCCCGTGGGGGGGGCCCTACAATGAGCAGTTCTTC. Amino acids: CASSPWGGPYNEQFF.

This clonotype appeared many times. The V call is TRBV21-1, the J call TRBJ2-7; the table's D call, TRBD1, has no DNA check behind it. TRBV21-1 is reported as a pseudogene. The CDR3 spans 16 residues. CDR3 coding DNA: TGTGCCAGCAGTTCGGCAGGGGAGGTGGGGGCCTACGAGCAGTACTTC. Its protein is CASSSAGEVGAYEQYF.

The table lists this clonotype with a few counts. The chain uses TRBV19 and TRBJ2-3; D is ambiguous. The CDR3 contains 13 residues. Per the germline V gene, CDR1 is LNHDA and CDR2 is SQIVND (reference sequence). Between the trimmed V and J ends, which lost 0 bases and 4 bases, there was a span of 5 bases. The CDR3 protein is CASSIDNADTQYF. The CDR3 DNA reads as TGTGCCAGTAGTATAGATAACGCAGATACGCAGTATTTT.

This clonotype has only a few counts. The chain links TRBV21-1 to TRBJ2-7; TRBD1 is taken as the D call from the table, unchecked against the DNA. TRBV21-1 is assigned pseudogene status. This CDR3 has 15 amino acids. CDR3 residues: CASSNVRDRDYEQYF. CDR3 in DNA: TGTGCCAGCAGCAACGTCCGGGACAGAGACTACGAGCAGTACTTC.

This clonotype was seen only a few times. The rearrangement uses TRBV20-1 and TRBJ2-7; TRBD1 or TRBD2 may be the D gene (5 bases each). Trimming pared 2 bases from V and 0 bases from J, leaving 14 bases between. CDR1 and CDR2 from the germline V gene are DFQATT and SNEGSKA (reference sequence). This CDR3 has 15 amino acids. CDR3 sequence reads: CSARKGTQSSYEQYF. As DNA, the CDR3 is TGCAGTGCTAGAAAGGGGACCCAGAGCTCCTACGAGCAGTACTTC.

The sample holds many counts of this clonotype. The chain recombines TRBV11-2 with TRBJ2-2, with TRBD2 identical over 7 bases. V lost 4 bases and J lost 0; bases outside the gene matches: 11. Germline CDR1 and CDR2: SGHAT and FQNNGV. This CDR3 region has 18 residues. The CDR3 protein is CASSSRGGEYANTGELFF. The CDR3, as DNA: TGTGCCAGCAGCTCCCGCGGGGGAGAATACGCGAACACCGGGGAGCTGTTTTTT. Full variable domain (remainder filled in from reference TRBV11-2 and TRBJ2-2): EAGVAQSPRYKIIEKRQSVAFWCNPISGHATLYWYQQILGQGPKLLIQFQNNGVVDDSQLPKDRFSAERLKGVDSTLKIQPAKLEDSAVYLCASSSRGGEYANTGELFFGEGSRLTVL.

The rearrangement uses TRBV12-3 or TRBV12-4 and TRBJ2-7, with D possibly TRBD2 on 6 matching bases. The V gene lost 6 bases and the J gene lost 5 bases, with 20 bases spanning the gap. This CDR3 has 15 amino acids. CDR3 region: CASSPLHGSSHEQYF. The CDR3, as DNA: TGTGCCAGCAGCCCCCTCCACGGGAGTAGCCACGAGCAGTACTTC.

This clonotype was observed at least ten times. V and J are TRBV29-1 and TRBJ2-2, with 8 positions matching TRBD1. CDR1 and CDR2 from the germline V gene are SQVTM and ANQGSEA. This CDR3 comprises 15 residues. The ends lost 5 bases at V and 3 bases at J; junction bases unmatched: 8. Here the CDR3 DNA reads TGCAGCGTTCCAGGGGGCAGGCTAGACACCGGGGAGCTGTTTTTT. This encodes CSVPGGRLDTGELFF.

There are a few counts of this clonotype. In DNA, the CDR3 is TGTGCCAGCAGTTTCGGATATGTCCGTCAGCCCCAGCATTTT. The encoded protein is CASSFGYVRQPQHF. V and J are TRBV6-2 or TRBV6-3 and TRBJ1-5; D gene uncertain. Trimming shortened V by 4 bases and J by 6 bases, and 13 bases separated the two germline ends. CDR3 length: 14 residues. Germline-derived CDR1 and CDR2 are MNHEY and SVGEGT.

This clonotype was observed a handful of times. The rearrangement links TRBV11-2 to TRBJ2-1; 9 nucleotides align to TRBD2. V trimming: 4 bases; J trimming: 12 bases; junction bases outside the gene matches: 10. The CDR3 runs to 14 residues. Germline values: CDR1 SGHAT, CDR2 FQNNGV. Here the CDR3 DNA reads TGTGCCAGCAGCTGGGCTAGCGGGACCCTGGGGCAGTTCTTC. This codes for CASSWASGTLGQFF.

V is TRBV27 and J is TRBJ2-3; 8 nucleotides agree with TRBD2. V lost 6 bases and J lost 2; bases outside the gene matches: 19. CDR1 and CDR2 from the germline V gene are MNHEY and SMNVEV (reference sequence). This CDR3 has 19 amino acids. The CDR3 coding sequence is TGTGCCAGCAGCCGGGACCCCGGGACTAGTACCGTTTACACAGATACGCAGTATTTT. This translates into CASSRDPGTSTVYTDTQYF.

This clonotype was recorded at least ten times. This sequence joins TRBV2 and TRBJ2-3; 7 bases map to TRBD1. Trimming took 4 bases from V and 4 from J; bases not matched to a gene: 5. The CDR3 is 14 residues long. Looked up from germline, CDR1 is SNHLY and CDR2 is FYNNEI. The CDR3 loop reads CASSGGTDPDTQYF. The DNA of the CDR3 is TGTGCCAGCAGTGGAGGGACAGACCCAGATACGCAGTATTTT.

The V gene is TRBV6-5, the J gene TRBJ2-4; D call uncertain. Germline V gene sequence: CDR1 MNHEY, CDR2 SVGAGI. Trimming took 2 bases from V and 1 from J, leaving 9 bases between them. The length of the CDR3 is 15 residues. The CDR3 coding sequence is TGTGCCAGCAGTTACGGTCTCGGGGCCAAAAACATTCAGTACTTC. Residues: CASSYGLGAKNIQYF.

This clonotype appeared many times. The gene calls are TRBV25-1 and TRBJ2-2, with TRBD2 as a possible D gene (6 bases). CDR1 and CDR2 (germline): MGHDK, SYGVNS. The CDR3 extends over 15 amino acids. Trimming removed 7 bases from V and 6 bases from J, with 18 bases in between. CDR3 sequence reads: CASIHSGGVAGELFF. The CDR3 DNA is TGTGCCAGCATACACTCCGGAGGGGTCGCCGGGGAGCTGTTTTTT.

The rearrangement uses TRBV12-3 or TRBV12-4 and TRBJ2-7; D is possibly TRBD2 (6 bases). The V and J ends lost 6 bases and 2 bases respectively, with 14 bases between them. The CDR3 is 14 amino acids. The CDR3 bases are TGTGCCAGCAGGGGACGCGGGGTTCCCTACGAGCAGTACTTC. This encodes CASRGRGVPYEQYF.

This clonotype was seen a few times. The rearrangement links TRBV7-2 to TRBJ2-7; TRBD2 aligns across 9 bases. This CDR3 spans 16 amino acids. The V and J ends lost 6 bases and 3 bases, in that order; junction bases with no gene match: 12. Germline V gene lookup returns CDR1 SGHTA and CDR2 FQGNSA. Here the CDR3 reads CASRLLWEREDYEQYF. CDR3 nucleotide sequence: TGTGCCAGCAGACTCCTTTGGGAGCGGGAGGACTACGAGCAGTACTTC.

This clonotype showed up just a few times. This chain joins TRBV7-2 and TRBJ1-5; D perhaps matches TRBD1 (5 bases). The germline V and J ends were trimmed by 4 bases and 3 bases, with 16 bases remaining between them. Per the germline V gene, CDR1 is SGHTA and CDR2 is FQGNSA. This CDR3 is built from 16 residues. The CDR3 DNA reads TGTGCCAGCAGCTCCGGGTCGAGGGGTAACAATCAGCCCCAGCATTTT. Translation: CASSSGSRGNNQPQHF.

This clonotype was recorded at least ten times. The V and J genes are TRBV5-6 and TRBJ2-3; tentative D call: TRBD1 (6 bases). V dropped 5 bases and J dropped 2 bases, with 15 bases sitting between them. Germline CDR1 is SGHDT and CDR2 is YYEEEE. The CDR3 loop spans 15 amino acids. CDR3 residues: CASSLDRISTDTQYF. For the CDR3, the DNA is TGTGCCAGCAGTTTAGACAGGATTTCCACAGATACGCAGTATTTT.

This clonotype has just a few counts. The chain has TRBV28 and TRBJ2-7; D is perhaps TRBD2 (5 bases). The CDR3 is 15 amino acids. Germline lookup yields CDR1 MDHEN and CDR2 SYDVKM. V shed 2 bases and J shed 6 bases, with 17 bases lying between them. CDR3 protein: CASSLLFGLAAEQYF. CDR3 in DNA: TGTGCCAGCAGTTTACTCTTCGGGCTAGCCGCCGAGCAGTACTTC.

This sequence joins TRBV11-2 and TRBJ2-2; D not resolved. This CDR3 spans 13 amino acids. Germline V lookup: CDR1 SGHAT, CDR2 FQNNGV. The V end lost 1 base, the J end lost 7 bases, and 7 bases lay between the germline ends. The CDR3 protein is CASSLGWGGELFF. The CDR3 DNA is TGTGCCAGCAGCTTAGGGTGGGGCGGGGAGCTGTTTTTT.

The genes are TRBV5-6 and TRBJ2-7, with TRBD1 matching over 7 bases. V shed 6 bases, J shed 2 bases, and the junction held 11 bases outside the gene matches. Germline V gene sequence: CDR1 SGHDT, CDR2 YYEEEE. CDR3 length: 15 residues. In DNA, the CDR3 is TGTGCCAGCAACGGATTGGGACAGCCAACCTACGAGCAGTACTTC. It encodes CASNGLGQPTYEQYF. Full variable domain (remainder filled in from reference TRBV5-6 and TRBJ2-7): DAGVTQSPTHLIKTRGQQVTLRCSPKSGHDTVSWYQQALGQGPQFIFQYYEEEERQRGNFPDRFSGHQFPNYSSELNVNALLLGDSALYLCASNGLGQPTYEQYFGPGTRLTVT.